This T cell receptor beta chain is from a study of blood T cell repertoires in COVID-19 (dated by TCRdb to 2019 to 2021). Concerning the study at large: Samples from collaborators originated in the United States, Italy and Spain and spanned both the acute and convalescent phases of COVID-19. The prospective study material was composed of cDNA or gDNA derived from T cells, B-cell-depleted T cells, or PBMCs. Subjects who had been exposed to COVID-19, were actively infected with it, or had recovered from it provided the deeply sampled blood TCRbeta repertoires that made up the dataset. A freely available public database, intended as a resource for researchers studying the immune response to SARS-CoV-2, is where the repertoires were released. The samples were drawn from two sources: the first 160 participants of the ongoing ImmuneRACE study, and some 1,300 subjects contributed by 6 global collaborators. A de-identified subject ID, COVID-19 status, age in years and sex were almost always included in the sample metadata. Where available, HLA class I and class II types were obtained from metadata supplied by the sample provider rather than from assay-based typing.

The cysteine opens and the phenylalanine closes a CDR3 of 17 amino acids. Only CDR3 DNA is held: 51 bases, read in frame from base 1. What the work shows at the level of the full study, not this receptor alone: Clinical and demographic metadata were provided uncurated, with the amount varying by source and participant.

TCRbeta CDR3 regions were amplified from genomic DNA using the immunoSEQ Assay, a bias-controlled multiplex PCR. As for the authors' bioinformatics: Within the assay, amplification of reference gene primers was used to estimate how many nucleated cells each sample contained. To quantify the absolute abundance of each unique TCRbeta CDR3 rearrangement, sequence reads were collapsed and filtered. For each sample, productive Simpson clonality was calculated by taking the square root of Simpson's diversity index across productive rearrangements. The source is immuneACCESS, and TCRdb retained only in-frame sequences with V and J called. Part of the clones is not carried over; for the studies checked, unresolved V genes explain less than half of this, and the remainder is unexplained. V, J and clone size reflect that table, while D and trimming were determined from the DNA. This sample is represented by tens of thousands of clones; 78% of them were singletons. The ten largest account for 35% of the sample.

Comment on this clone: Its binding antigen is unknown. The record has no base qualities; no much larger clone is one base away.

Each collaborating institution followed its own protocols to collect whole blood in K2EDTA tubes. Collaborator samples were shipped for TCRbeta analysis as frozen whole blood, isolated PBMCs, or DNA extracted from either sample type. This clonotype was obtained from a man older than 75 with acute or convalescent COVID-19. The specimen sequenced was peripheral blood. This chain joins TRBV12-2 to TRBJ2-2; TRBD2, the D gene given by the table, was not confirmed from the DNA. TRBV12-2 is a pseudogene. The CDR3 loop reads CASRLARLSSDTGELFF. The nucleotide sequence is TGTGCAAGTCGCTTAGCGCGTTTGAGTTCGGACACCGGGGAGCTGTTTTTT.